In this sample, the clone carrying this TCR beta chain turned up a few times. As yet, its antigen is unknown. An end of the junction does not agree with germline; a read error may underlie this. Construction of TCR beta libraries was performed using quantitative 5'-RACE with molecular barcodes. Using its own MiXCR run on the 5' RACE reads, TCRdb lists one record per CDR3 protein. Of around 300,000 distinct CDR3 sequences in the sample, around a tenth were seen once. This sample was taken from a study of CD8 T cells in ankylosing spondylitis. Study findings and constraints: Disease-associated clonotypes exhibited CD8+ identity and were relatively infrequent in peripheral blood. Some of the motif variants had earlier been found in reactive arthritis patients' fluid and blood.

Sequencing was done on a sample of blood, either unsorted or a sorted T cell fraction (not recorded which). The clonotype originates from a female donor with ankylosing spondylitis or in good health (not recorded which).

This CDR3 reads CASSRGGTGTSYGYPF. The CDR3 nucleotides are TGCGCCAGCAGCCGAGGCGGGACAGGGACTTCCTATGGCTACCCCTTC. The genes are TRBV5-1 and TRBJ1-2; 9 nucleotides align to TRBD1. Germline V gene data show CDR1 as SGHRS and CDR2 as YFSETQ. The CDR3 has 16 residues.